Listed below are T cell receptor beta chains from one sample, sequenced in a study of shared clonotypes between healthy human individuals. The data were produced by immunoSEQ multiplex PCR, yet TCRdb's version contains in-frame clones alone and is incomplete. The table shows 850,000 to 1,200,000 clones, with approximately 76% occurring only once. What was sequenced was memory CD4+ T cells sorted from blood. The receptor set was obtained from a young man in good health. Both conserved end residues are trimmed from each CDR3. Expanded clones are given a class, and other clones once, few, many or no size at all.

-	TRBV5-1	ASSSRPANYGYT
-	TRBV2	ASSGVGGVQPQH
-	TRBV19	ASSLLDQETQY
few	TRBV10-3	ASSSGIANYGYT
-	TRBV28	ASSLYAEAF
-	TRBV5-5	ASSRPTAGNEQF
few	TRBV10-3	AISESRLAGSSSYEQY
-	TRBV19	ASSIGQGSEKLF
-	TRBV30	AWSVLGRGNTGELF
-	TRBV6-1	ASSNLGWTEAF
-	TRBV5-1	ASSLVASGNYNEQF
once	TRBV30	AWTKGFIGTNEKLF
-	TRBV5-1	ASSVGQGPSPLH
once	TRBV7-2	ASSLVTSVRATYNSPLH
-	TRBV6-1	ASSALAGVGGGELF
-	TRBV25-1	ASSEAGLDTQY
-	TRBV13	ASSLGDWKGQPQH
-	TRBV11-2	ASRTSGGLGETQY
-	TRBV4-1	ASSPQDQGKETQY
-	TRBV6-1	ATAPLIYEQY
-	TRBV6-1	ASSRTGLRTDTQY
-	TRBV10-3	AISEFASGGYNEQF
few	TRBV7-9	ASSEVKLAGGNDTQY
once	TRBV6-1	ASSEVPQGLRGQPQH
-	TRBV19	ASLGTLNQPQH
few	TRBV4-1	ASSQNSYLGVITDTQY
few	TRBV7-2	ASSLDTGGYT
-	TRBV7-8	ASSLVRLTNQETQY
many	TRBV11-2	ASSLSHRPEDTQY